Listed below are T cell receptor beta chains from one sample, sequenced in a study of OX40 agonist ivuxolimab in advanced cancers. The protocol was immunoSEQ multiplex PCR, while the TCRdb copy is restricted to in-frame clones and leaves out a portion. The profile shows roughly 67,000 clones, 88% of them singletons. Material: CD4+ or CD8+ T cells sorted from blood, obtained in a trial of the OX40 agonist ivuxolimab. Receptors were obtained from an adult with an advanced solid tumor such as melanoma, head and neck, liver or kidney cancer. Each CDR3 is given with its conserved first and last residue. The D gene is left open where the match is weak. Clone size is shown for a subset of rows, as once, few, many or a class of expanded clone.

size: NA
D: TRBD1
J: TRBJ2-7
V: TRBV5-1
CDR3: CASSTGTGPYEQYF
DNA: TGCGCCAGCAGCACCGGGACAGGGCCCTACGAGCAGTACTTC

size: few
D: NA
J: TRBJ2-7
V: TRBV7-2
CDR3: CASSLGLAPSDYEQYF
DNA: TGTGCCAGCAGCTTAGGGCTAGCGCCCTCAGATTACGAGCAGTACTTC

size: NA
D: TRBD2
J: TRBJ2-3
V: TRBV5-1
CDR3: CASSLLVAGGTDTQYF
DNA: TGCGCCAGCAGCTTGTTGGTAGCGGGGGGCACAGATACGCAGTATTTT

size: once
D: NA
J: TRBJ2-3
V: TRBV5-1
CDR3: CASSRPEQGTDTQYF
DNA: TGCGCCAGCAGCCGCCCCGAACAGGGTACAGATACGCAGTATTTT

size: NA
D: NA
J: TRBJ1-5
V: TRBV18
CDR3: CASSPPAGYGGNQPQHF
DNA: TGTGCCAGCTCACCACCGGCAGGGTACGGGGGCAATCAGCCCCAGCATTTT

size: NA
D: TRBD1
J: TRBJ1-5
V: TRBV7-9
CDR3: CASSRDSAGQGNQPQHF
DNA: TGTGCCAGCAGCAGGGACAGCGCGGGCCAAGGCAATCAGCCCCAGCATTTT

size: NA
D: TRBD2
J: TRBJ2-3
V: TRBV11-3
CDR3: CASSLGTSITDTQYF
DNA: TGTGCCAGCAGTCTAGGGACTAGCATCACAGATACGCAGTATTTT

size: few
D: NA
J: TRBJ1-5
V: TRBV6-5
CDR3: CASSYATGPQHF
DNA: TGTGCCAGCAGTTACGCGACAGGACCACAGCATTTT

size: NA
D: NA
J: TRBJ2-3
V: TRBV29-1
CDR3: CSVEVEPTDTQYF
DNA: TGCAGCGTTGAGGTCGAACCCACAGATACGCAGTATTTT

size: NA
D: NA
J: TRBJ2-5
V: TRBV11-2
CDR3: CASSFTGMETQYF
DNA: TGTGCCAGCAGCTTTACAGGGATGGAGACCCAGTACTTC